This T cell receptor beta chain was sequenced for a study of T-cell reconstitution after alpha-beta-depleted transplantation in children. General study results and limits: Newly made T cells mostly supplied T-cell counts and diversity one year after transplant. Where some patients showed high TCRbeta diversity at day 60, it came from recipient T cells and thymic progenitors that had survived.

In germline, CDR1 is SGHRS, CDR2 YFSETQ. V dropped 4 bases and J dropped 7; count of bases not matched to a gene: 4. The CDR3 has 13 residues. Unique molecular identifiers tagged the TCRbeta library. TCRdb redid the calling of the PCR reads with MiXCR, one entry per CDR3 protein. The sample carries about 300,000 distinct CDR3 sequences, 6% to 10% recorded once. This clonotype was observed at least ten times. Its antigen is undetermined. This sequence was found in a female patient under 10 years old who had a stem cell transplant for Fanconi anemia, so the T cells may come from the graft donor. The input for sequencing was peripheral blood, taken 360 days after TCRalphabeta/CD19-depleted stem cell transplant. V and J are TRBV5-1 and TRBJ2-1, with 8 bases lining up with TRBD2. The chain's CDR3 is CASSPTSANEQFF. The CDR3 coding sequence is TGCGCCAGCAGCCCGACTAGCGCGAATGAGCAGTTCTTC. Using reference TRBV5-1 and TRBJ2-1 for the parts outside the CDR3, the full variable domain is KAGVTQTPRYLIKTRGQQVTLSCSPISGHRSVSWYQQTPGQGLQFLFEYFSETQRNKGNFPGRFSGRQFSNSRSEMNVSTLELGDSALYLCASSPTSANEQFFGPGTRLTVL.